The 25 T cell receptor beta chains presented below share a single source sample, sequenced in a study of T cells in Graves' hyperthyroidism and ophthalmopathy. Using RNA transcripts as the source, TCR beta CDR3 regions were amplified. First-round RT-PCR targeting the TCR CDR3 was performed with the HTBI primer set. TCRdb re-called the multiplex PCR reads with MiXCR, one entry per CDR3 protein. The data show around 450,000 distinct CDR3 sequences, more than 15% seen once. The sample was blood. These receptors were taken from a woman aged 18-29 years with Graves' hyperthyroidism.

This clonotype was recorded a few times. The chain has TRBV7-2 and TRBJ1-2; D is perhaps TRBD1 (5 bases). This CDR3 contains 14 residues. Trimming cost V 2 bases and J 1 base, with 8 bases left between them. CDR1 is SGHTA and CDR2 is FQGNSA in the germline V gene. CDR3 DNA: TGTGCCAGCAGCTTAATACAGGATAACTATGGCTACACCTTC. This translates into CASSLIQDNYGYTF.

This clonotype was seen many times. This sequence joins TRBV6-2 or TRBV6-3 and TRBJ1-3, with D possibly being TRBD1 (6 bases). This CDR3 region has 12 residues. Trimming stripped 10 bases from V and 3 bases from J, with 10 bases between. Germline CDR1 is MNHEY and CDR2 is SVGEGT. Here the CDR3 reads CATRGVGNTIYF. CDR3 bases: TGTGCCACCAGGGGTGTTGGAAACACCATATATTTT.

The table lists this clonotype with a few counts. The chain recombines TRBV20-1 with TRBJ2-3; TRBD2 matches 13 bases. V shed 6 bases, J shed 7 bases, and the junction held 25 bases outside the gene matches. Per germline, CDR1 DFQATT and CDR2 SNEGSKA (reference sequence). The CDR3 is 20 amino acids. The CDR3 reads CSAPELAGGGTGVIRNTQYF. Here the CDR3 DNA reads TGCAGTGCGCCAGAACTAGCGGGGGGGGGCACCGGCGTAATAAGGAATACGCAGTATTTT.

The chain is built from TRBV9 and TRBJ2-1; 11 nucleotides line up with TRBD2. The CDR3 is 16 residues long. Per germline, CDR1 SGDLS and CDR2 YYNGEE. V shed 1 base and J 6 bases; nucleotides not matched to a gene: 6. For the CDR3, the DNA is TGTGCCAGCAGCGTATCCTTAGCGGGGGGGCCCAATGAGCAGTTCTTC. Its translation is CASSVSLAGGPNEQFF.

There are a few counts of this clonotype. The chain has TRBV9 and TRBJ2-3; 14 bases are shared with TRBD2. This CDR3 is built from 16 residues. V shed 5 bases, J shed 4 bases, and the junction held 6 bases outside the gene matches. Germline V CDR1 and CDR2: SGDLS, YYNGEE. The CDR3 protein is CASSLTTSGGADTQYF. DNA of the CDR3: TGTGCCAGCAGTTTAACGACTAGCGGGGGGGCAGATACGCAGTATTTT.

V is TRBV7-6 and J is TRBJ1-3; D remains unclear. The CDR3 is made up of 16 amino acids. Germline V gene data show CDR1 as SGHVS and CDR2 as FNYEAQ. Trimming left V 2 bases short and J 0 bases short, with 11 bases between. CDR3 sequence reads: CASSLYAARSGNTIYF. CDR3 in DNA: TGTGCCAGCAGCTTATACGCAGCCCGCTCTGGAAACACCATATATTTT.

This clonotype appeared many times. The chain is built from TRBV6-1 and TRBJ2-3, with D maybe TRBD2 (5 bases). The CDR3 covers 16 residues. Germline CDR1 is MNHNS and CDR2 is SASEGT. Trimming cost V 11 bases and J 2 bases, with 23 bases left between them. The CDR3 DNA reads TGTGCCGGCGGACTTCCTCCGGTGGGTTTCACAGATACGCAGTATTTT. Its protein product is CAGGLPPVGFTDTQYF.

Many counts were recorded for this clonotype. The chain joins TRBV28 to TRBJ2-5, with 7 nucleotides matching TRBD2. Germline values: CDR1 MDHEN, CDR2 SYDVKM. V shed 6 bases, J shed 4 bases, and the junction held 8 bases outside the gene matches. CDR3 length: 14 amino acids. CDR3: CASSPLGGGETQYF. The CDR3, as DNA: TGTGCCAGCAGCCCCTTGGGGGGGGGAGAGACCCAGTACTTC. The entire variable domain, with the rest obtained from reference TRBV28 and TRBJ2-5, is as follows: DVKVTQSSRYLVKRTGEKVFLECVQDMDHENMFWYRQDPGLGLRLIYFSYDVKMKEKGDIPEGYSVSREKKERFSLILESASTNQTSMYLCASSPLGGGETQYFGPGTRLLVL.

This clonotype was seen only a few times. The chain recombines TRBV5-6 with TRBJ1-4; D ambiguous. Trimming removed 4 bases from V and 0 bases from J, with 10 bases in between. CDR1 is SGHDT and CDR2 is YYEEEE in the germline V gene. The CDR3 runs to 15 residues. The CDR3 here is CASSRSLSTNEKLFF. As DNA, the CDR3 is TGTGCCAGCAGCCGATCCCTATCAACTAATGAAAAACTGTTTTTT.

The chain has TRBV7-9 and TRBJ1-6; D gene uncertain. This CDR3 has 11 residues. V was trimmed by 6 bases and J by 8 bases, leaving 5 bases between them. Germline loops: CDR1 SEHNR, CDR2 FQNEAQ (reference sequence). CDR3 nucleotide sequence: TGTGCCAGCAGTAAGGATTCACCCCTCCACTTT. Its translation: CASSKDSPLHF.

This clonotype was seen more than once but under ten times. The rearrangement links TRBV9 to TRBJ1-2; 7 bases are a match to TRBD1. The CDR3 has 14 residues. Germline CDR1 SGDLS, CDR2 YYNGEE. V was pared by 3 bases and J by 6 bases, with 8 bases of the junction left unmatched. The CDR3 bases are TGTGCCAGCAGCGGATTCGACAGGGACCATGGCTACACCTTC. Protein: CASSGFDRDHGYTF. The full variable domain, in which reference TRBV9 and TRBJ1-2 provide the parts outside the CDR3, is DSGVTQTPKHLITATGQRVTLRCSPRSGDLSVYWYQQSLDQGLQFLIQYYNGEERAKGNILERFSAQQFPDLHSELNLSSLELGDSALYFCASSGFDRDHGYTFGSGTRLTVV.

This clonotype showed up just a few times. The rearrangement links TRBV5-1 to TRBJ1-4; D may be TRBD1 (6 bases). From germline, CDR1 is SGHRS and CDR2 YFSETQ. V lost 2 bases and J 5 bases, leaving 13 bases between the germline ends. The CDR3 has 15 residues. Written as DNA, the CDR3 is TGCGCCAGCAGCTTCGAGGGACAAAAGAATGAAAAACTGTTTTTT. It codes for CASSFEGQKNEKLFF.

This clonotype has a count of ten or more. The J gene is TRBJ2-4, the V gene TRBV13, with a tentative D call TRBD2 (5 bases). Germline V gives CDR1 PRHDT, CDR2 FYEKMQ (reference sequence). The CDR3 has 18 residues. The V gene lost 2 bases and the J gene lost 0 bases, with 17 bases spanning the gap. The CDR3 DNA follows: TGTGCCAGCAGCTTAACCAGTGGACTTACCCTAGCCAAAAACATTCAGTACTTC. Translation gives CASSLTSGLTLAKNIQYF.

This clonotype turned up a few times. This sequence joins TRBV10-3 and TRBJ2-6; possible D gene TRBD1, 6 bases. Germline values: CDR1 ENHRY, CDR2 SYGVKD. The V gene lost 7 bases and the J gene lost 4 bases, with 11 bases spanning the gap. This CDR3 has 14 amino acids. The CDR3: CAITTGNGANVLTF. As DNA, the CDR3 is TGTGCCATCACCACAGGGAACGGGGCCAACGTCCTGACTTTC.

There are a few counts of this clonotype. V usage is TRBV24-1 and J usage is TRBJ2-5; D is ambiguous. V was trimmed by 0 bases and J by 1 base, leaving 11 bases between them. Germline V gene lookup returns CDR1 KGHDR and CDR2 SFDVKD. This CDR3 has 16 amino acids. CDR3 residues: CATSDLWSSSQETQYF. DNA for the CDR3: TGTGCCACCAGTGATTTGTGGAGTTCCTCCCAAGAGACCCAGTACTTC.

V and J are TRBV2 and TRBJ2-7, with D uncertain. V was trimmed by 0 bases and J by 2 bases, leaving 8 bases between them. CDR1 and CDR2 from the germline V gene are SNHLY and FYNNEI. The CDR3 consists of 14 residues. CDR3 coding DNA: TGTGCCAGCAGTGAAGCCCCAGGCCCCTACGAGCAGTACTTC. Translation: CASSEAPGPYEQYF. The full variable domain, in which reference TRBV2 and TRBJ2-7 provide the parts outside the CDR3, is EPEVTQTPSHQVTQMGQEVILRCVPISNHLYFYWYRQILGQKVEFLVSFYNNEISEKSEIFDDQFSVERPDGSNFTLKIRSTKLEDSAMYFCASSEAPGPYEQYFGPGTRLTVT.

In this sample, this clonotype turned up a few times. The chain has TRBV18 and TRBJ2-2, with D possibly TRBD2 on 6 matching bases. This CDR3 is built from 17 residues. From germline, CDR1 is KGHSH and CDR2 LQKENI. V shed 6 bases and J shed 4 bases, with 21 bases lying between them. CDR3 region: CASSPSVGGPRTGELFF. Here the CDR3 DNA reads TGTGCCAGCTCGCCCTCGGTCGGGGGTCCCCGCACCGGGGAGCTGTTTTTT. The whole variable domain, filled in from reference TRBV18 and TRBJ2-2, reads NAGVMQNPRHLVRRRGQEARLRCSPMKGHSHVYWYRQLPEEGLKFMVYLQKENIIDESGMPKERFSAEFPKEGPSILRIQQVVRGDSAAYFCASSPSVGGPRTGELFFGEGSRLTVL.

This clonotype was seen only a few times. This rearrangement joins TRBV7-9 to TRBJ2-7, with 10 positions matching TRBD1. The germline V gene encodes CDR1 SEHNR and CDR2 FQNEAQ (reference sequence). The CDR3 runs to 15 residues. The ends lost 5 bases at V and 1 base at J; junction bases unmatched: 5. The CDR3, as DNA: TGTGCCAGCAGCCCCGGGACAGGGGTATCCTACGAGCAGTACTTC. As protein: CASSPGTGVSYEQYF.

CDR3 protein: CASSTSSGRNFFIQYF. The CDR3 DNA sequence: TGTGCCAGCAGCACCTCTAGCGGGAGGAACTTCTTCATACAGTACTTC. The rearrangement joins TRBV7-9 to TRBJ2-5; 11 nucleotides agree with TRBD2. J lost 11 bases, V lost 5 bases, and 16 bases had no gene match. Germline CDR1 reads SEHNR; CDR2 reads FQNEAQ (reference sequence). The CDR3 spans 16 residues.

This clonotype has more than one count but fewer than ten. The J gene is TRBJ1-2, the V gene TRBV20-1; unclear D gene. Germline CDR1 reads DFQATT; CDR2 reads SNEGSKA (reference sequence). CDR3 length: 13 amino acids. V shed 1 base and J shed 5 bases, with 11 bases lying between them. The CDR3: CSARVDVGYGYTF. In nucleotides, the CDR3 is TGCAGTGCTAGAGTTGACGTTGGATATGGCTACACCTTC.

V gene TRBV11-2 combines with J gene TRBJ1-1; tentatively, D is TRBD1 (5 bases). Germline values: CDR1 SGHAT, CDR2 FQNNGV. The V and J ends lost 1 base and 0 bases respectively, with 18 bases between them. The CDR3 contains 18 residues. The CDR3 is CASSLVSSLLGLNTEAFF. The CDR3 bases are TGTGCCAGCAGCTTAGTCTCTTCTCTGCTGGGGCTGAACACTGAAGCTTTCTTT.

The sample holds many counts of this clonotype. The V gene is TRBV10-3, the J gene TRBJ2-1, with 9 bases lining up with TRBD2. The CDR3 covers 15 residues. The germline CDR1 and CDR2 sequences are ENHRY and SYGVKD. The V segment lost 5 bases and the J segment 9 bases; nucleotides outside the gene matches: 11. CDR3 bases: TGTGCCATCAGTCAATCTATAGCGGGAGCGGGTGAGCAGTTCTTC. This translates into CAISQSIAGAGEQFF.

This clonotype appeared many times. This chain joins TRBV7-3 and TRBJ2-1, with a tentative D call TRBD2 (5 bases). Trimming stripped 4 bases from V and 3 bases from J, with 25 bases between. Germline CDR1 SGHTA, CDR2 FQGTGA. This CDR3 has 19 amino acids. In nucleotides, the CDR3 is TGTGCCAGCAGCTCGCACCCTCCACTCAGAGGGATGGGCTACAATGAGCAGTTCTTC. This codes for CASSSHPPLRGMGYNEQFF. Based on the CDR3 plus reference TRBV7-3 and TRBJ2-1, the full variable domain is GAGVSQTPSNKVTEKGKYVELRCDPISGHTALYWYRQSLGQGPEFLIYFQGTGAADDSGLPNDRFFAVRPEGSVSTLKIQRTERGDSAVYLCASSSHPPLRGMGYNEQFFGPGTRLTVL.

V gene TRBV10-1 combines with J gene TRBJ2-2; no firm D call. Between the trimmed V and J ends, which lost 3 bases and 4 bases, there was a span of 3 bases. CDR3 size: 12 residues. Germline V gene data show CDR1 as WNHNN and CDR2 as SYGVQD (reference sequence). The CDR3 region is CASSEVTGELFF. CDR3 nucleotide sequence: TGCGCCAGCAGTGAAGTCACCGGGGAGCTGTTTTTT.

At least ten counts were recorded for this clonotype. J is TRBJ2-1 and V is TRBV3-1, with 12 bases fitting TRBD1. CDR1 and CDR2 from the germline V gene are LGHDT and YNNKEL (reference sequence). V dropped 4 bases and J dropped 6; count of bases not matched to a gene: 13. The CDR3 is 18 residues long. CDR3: CASSLGTGGVGTANEQFF. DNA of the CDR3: TGTGCCAGCAGCCTTGGGACAGGGGGCGTCGGGACCGCCAATGAGCAGTTCTTC.